The clone carrying this TCR beta chain was recorded at least ten times. Its specificity is unknown. These data come from a study of T cells after yellow fever vaccination. Study-level information: Low-cell-number fractions were prepared with SMART-Seq v4 Ultra Low Input.

V dropped 1 base and J dropped 0 bases, with 8 bases sitting between them. The CDR3 has 14 residues. Germline lookup yields CDR1 SGHRS and CDR2 YFSETQ. General observations from the study: FACS-sorted repertoires could harbor abundant contaminating bulk-population clonotypes. A weaker but faster secondary response was observed, peaking on day 5 versus 15.

In making TCR cDNA, 5'RACE template switching added a universal primer site and UMIs to it. TCRdb called the 5' RACE reads again in MiXCR, with one record for every CDR3 protein. The table records roughly 300,000 distinct CDR3 sequences, about 8.3% of them present only once. This chain connects TRBV5-1 to TRBJ2-7; D is uncertain. The TCR sequence derives from a man aged 18 to 29 who received the YFV17D yellow fever vaccine. The sample in question was PBMCs, obtained about 49 days after the first yellow fever vaccination. The CDR3 here is CASSLLTGSYEQYF. The CDR3 nucleotides are TGCGCCAGCAGCTTGTTGACTGGCTCCTACGAGCAGTACTTC.